Listed below are T cell receptor beta chains from one sample, sequenced in a study of blood T cell repertoires in COVID-19. The data were produced by immunoSEQ multiplex PCR, yet TCRdb's version contains in-frame clones alone and is incomplete. This table holds 270,000 or so clones, roughly nine tenths found once. The sample taken for sequencing was peripheral blood. Receptors originate from a man aged 35-49 years with active or convalescent COVID-19. The CDR3 runs from the conserved cysteine through the conserved F or W. The D gene is left open where the match is weak. Size values are once, few and many counts, or a class for expanded clones, and some rows have none.

TRBV11-2	TRBJ2-5	TRBD2	NA	CASSREGRGETQYF	TGTGCCAGCAGCCGGGAGGGGCGGGGAGAGACCCAGTACTTC
TRBV9	TRBJ2-1	TRBD2	NA	CASSVTSGSAKFF	TGTGCCAGCAGCGTGACTAGCGGGAGTGCTAAGTTCTTC
TRBV5-1	TRBJ2-1	TRBD2	once	CASSLELAPNEQFF	TGCGCCAGCAGCTTGGAACTAGCGCCCAATGAGCAGTTCTTC
TRBV28	TRBJ1-2	TRBD1	NA	CASSLGPGPSQGSYDGYTF	TGTGCCAGCAGTTTAGGGCCCGGGCCTTCACAGGGGAGCTATGATGGCTACACCTTC
TRBV19	TRBJ2-5	TRBD2	NA	CASMRATSGATGETQYF	TGTGCCAGTATGAGGGCCACTAGCGGGGCAACCGGGGAGACCCAGTACTTC
TRBV28	TRBJ1-5	TRBD1	NA	CASSFPGTGFRPQHF	TGTGCCAGCAGTTTCCCCGGGACAGGGTTTCGGCCCCAGCATTTT
TRBV6-6	TRBJ2-2	NA	NA	CASSYQGRGTGELFF	TGTGCCAGCAGTTATCAGGGGCGCGGCACCGGGGAGCTGTTTTTT
TRBV6-5	TRBJ1-2	TRBD1	NA	CASSHGQANYGYTF	TGTGCCAGCAGTCACGGACAGGCTAACTATGGCTACACCTTC
TRBV7-3	TRBJ2-1	TRBD2	NA	CASSLAGGNEQFF	TGTGCCAGCAGCCTTGCGGGGGGAAATGAGCAGTTCTTC
TRBV2	TRBJ2-1	TRBD2	once	CASSEPGLAREQFF	TGTGCCAGCAGTGAGCCGGGACTAGCGCGAGAGCAGTTCTTC
TRBV7-8	TRBJ2-1	TRBD2	NA	CASSLQHGLAGNEQFF	TGTGCCAGCAGCCTTCAACACGGACTAGCGGGCAATGAGCAGTTCTTC
TRBV21-1	TRBJ2-1	NA	NA	CASSKRREGPNEQFF	TGTGCCAGCAGCAAGAGGCGGGAGGGCCCAAATGAGCAGTTCTTC
TRBV12-3/TRBV12-4	TRBJ1-2	NA	few	CASSLPPFGYTF	TGTGCCAGCAGTTTACCCCCCTTTGGCTACACCTTC
TRBV6-5	TRBJ2-5	TRBD1	NA	CASSSTGKGETQYF	TGTGCCAGCAGTTCGACAGGGAAGGGAGAGACCCAGTACTTC
TRBV13	TRBJ2-5	TRBD2	once	CASSLRLAGVGTQYF	TGTGCCAGCAGCTTAAGACTAGCGGGAGTTGGGACCCAGTACTTC
TRBV5-1	TRBJ1-2	TRBD1	NA	CASSLADRDGYTF	TGCGCCAGCAGCTTGGCCGACAGGGATGGCTACACCTTC
TRBV5-1	TRBJ1-2	NA	NA	CASSPDQTDGYTF	TGCGCCAGCAGCCCCGACCAGACAGATGGCTACACCTTC
TRBV5-1	TRBJ1-4	NA	NA	CASSLSSGHNEKLFF	TGCGCCAGCAGCTTGTCTTCAGGGCATAATGAAAAACTGTTTTTT
TRBV4-1	TRBJ1-2	NA	NA	CASSPEGNYGYTF	TGCGCCAGCAGCCCGGAGGGGAACTATGGCTACACCTTC
TRBV5-1	TRBJ1-1	TRBD1	NA	CASSSQAGGTEAFF	TGCGCCAGCAGCTCGCAAGCAGGGGGCACTGAAGCTTTCTTT
TRBV6-5	TRBJ2-7	TRBD1	NA	CASRIRDSHYEQYF	TGTGCCAGCCGGATAAGGGACAGCCACTACGAGCAGTACTTC
TRBV6-5	TRBJ1-1	NA	NA	CASSYLDPSREAFF	TGTGCCAGCAGTTACTTAGACCCATCTAGGGAAGCTTTCTTT
TRBV5-4	TRBJ2-7	NA	NA	CASSLYLEAYEQYF	TGTGCCAGCAGCTTGTATCTAGAGGCCTACGAGCAGTACTTC
TRBV29-1	TRBJ1-2	NA	NA	CSVDGREGWQYGYTF	TGCAGCGTTGATGGTAGGGAGGGATGGCAATATGGCTACACCTTC
TRBV11-2	TRBJ2-4	NA	NA	CASSPLGAGAKNIQYF	TGTGCCAGCAGCCCACTCGGGGCGGGGGCCAAAAACATTCAGTACTTC
TRBV5-1	TRBJ2-6	NA	NA	CASSLNQIRGSGANVLTF	TGCGCCAGCAGCTTGAATCAGATAAGGGGTTCTGGGGCCAACGTCCTGACTTTC
TRBV10-3	TRBJ1-6	TRBD1	many	CAISGTGGLSLHF	TGTGCCATCAGCGGGACAGGGGGCTTATCCCTCCACTTT
TRBV11-2	TRBJ2-2	NA	NA	CASSRGAASNTGELFF	TGTGCCAGCAGCCGGGGGGCGGCGTCGAACACCGGGGAGCTGTTTTTT
TRBV30	TRBJ1-2	NA	NA	CAWRSGRDKDNYGYTF	TGTGCCTGGAGATCCGGCCGGGACAAGGACAACTATGGCTACACCTTC
TRBV27	TRBJ1-5	NA	NA	CATRKTDRSNQPQHF	TGTGCCACCAGAAAGACAGACCGTAGCAATCAGCCCCAGCATTTT
TRBV30	TRBJ2-5	TRBD2	NA	CAWSVGLAGLLETQYF	TGTGCCTGGAGTGTAGGGCTAGCGGGTCTTCTGGAGACCCAGTACTTC
TRBV5-4	TRBJ2-3	NA	NA	CASSQQGADTQYF	TGTGCCAGCAGCCAACAGGGCGCAGATACGCAGTATTTT
TRBV12-3/TRBV12-4	TRBJ1-3	NA	NA	CASSPFSGNTIYF	TGTGCCAGCAGTCCATTTTCTGGAAACACCATATATTTT
TRBV5-1	TRBJ2-2	NA	NA	CASSLVRGTGELFF	TGCGCCAGCAGCTTGGTCAGGGGCACCGGGGAGCTGTTTTTT
TRBV27	TRBJ2-3	NA	NA	CASSLAAAPRTDTQYF	TGTGCCAGCAGTTTAGCCGCGGCGCCCCGCACAGATACGCAGTATTTT
TRBV5-4	TRBJ2-5	NA	NA	CASSGTGQETQYF	TGTGCCAGCAGCGGAACGGGACAAGAGACCCAGTACTTC
TRBV2	TRBJ1-5	NA	NA	CASSVGGYSNQPQHF	TGTGCCAGCAGTGTTGGCGGTTATAGCAATCAGCCCCAGCATTTT
TRBV28	TRBJ1-2	NA	NA	CASSQYLQETYGYTF	TGTGCCAGCAGTCAATATTTACAAGAAACCTATGGCTACACCTTC
TRBV30	TRBJ2-7	TRBD1	few	CAWVGGQGGDEQYF	TGTGCCTGGGTGGGGGGACAGGGTGGAGACGAGCAGTACTTC
TRBV6-5	TRBJ2-7	TRBD2	NA	CASRARTSGSYEQYF	TGTGCCAGCAGAGCCAGGACTAGCGGATCCTACGAGCAGTACTTC
TRBV27	TRBJ2-7	NA	NA	CASSSNPRNEQYF	TGTGCCAGCAGTTCTAATCCTAGGAACGAGCAGTACTTC
TRBV19	TRBJ2-1	TRBD1	once	CASSGRQGSYNEQFF	TGTGCCAGTAGCGGAAGACAGGGTTCCTACAATGAGCAGTTCTTC
TRBV30	TRBJ2-3	TRBD1	NA	CAWTPGQSYTDTQYF	TGTGCCTGGACCCCGGGACAGTCTTACACAGATACGCAGTATTTT
TRBV28	TRBJ1-2	NA	NA	CASSLGPVQINYGYTF	TGTGCCAGCAGTTTAGGCCCCGTACAGATTAACTATGGCTACACCTTC
TRBV4-2	TRBJ2-1	NA	NA	CASSQDGGEQFF	TGTGCCAGCAGCCAAGATGGGGGGGAGCAGTTCTTC
TRBV5-6	TRBJ1-1	TRBD1	NA	CASSGTGWMNTEAFF	TGTGCCAGCAGCGGGACAGGTTGGATGAACACTGAAGCTTTCTTT
TRBV5-1	TRBJ2-1	NA	NA	CASSLGGGRSYNEQFF	TGCGCCAGCAGCTTGGGAGGGGGTAGGTCCTACAATGAGCAGTTCTTC
TRBV6-5	TRBJ2-1	TRBD2	NA	CATGLAGVYNEQFF	TGTGCTACGGGACTAGCGGGGGTGTACAATGAGCAGTTCTTC
TRBV2	TRBJ2-5	NA	NA	CASRRTVTGTQYF	TGTGCCAGCAGGCGGACGGTTACAGGGACCCAGTACTTC
TRBV11-2	TRBJ2-7	NA	once	CASSLDRGPYEQYF	TGTGCCAGCAGCTTAGACAGGGGTCCCTACGAGCAGTACTTC
TRBV10-3	TRBJ2-2	NA	NA	CAIPGQNTGELFF	TGTGCCATCCCGGGACAGAACACCGGGGAGCTGTTTTTT
TRBV12-5	TRBJ2-7	TRBD1	NA	CASGLGSGTGVSYEQYF	TGTGCTAGTGGTTTGGGCTCCGGGACAGGGGTCTCCTACGAGCAGTACTTC
TRBV6-5	TRBJ2-7	NA	NA	CASSYSGQQGKQYF	TGTGCCAGCAGTTACTCGGGCCAGCAGGGGAAGCAGTACTTC
TRBV6-5	TRBJ2-1	NA	NA	CASEGGTGYNEQFF	TGTGCCAGCGAGGGCGGGACGGGCTACAATGAGCAGTTCTTC
TRBV12-3/TRBV12-4	TRBJ2-5	TRBD2	NA	CASSLGGGETQYF	TGTGCCAGCAGTTTAGGGGGAGGGGAGACCCAGTACTTC
TRBV19	TRBJ1-6	NA	NA	CASSIELAGQNSPLHF	TGTGCCAGTAGTATCGAGCTCGCAGGGCAAAATTCACCCCTCCACTTT
TRBV19	TRBJ1-2	TRBD1	NA	CASSTPGTATRSYTF	TGTGCCAGTTCTACACCCGGGACAGCTACCCGGAGCTACACCTTC